This TCR beta chain was sequenced in a study of CD4 T cells in relation to SARS-CoV-2 and coronaviruses. Study-wide background: Controls used an HIV-1 Nef peptide pool or no peptide. Study conclusions and caveats: Crossreactivity was assessed only for spike protein, not other viral proteins.

Germline V gene sequence: CDR1 SGHKS, CDR2 YYEKEE (reference sequence). Trimming removed 1 base from V and 4 bases from J, with 5 bases in between. This CDR3 has 12 amino acids. Remarks on this clone: Its target is unknown.

Unexposed donor CD4+ T cells date from about 2011-2018, before the COVID-19 pandemic. The cells were cultured for approximately 10 days before CD4+ T cells were isolated. Clones were read by immunoSEQ multiplex PCR, and TCRdb kept only the in-frame ones, dropping some. Found here are more than 20,000 clones, about 80% of them singletons; the top ten hold roughly 30%. Sequencing was done on a sample of CD4+ T cells from PBMCs, cultured in vitro. The chain has TRBV5-5 and TRBJ1-2, with D uncertain. This clonotype was sampled from a human donor in good health. The CDR3 bases are TGTGCCAGCAGCTTGTCGGGCTATGGCTACACCTTC. Amino acids: CASSLSGYGYTF.